The 25 T cell receptor beta chains in this list originate from one sample, sequenced in a study of T cell responses to AZD1222 COVID-19 vaccine. The protocol was immunoSEQ multiplex PCR, while the TCRdb copy is restricted to in-frame clones and leaves out a portion. The sample records fewer than 150,000 clones, approximately 94% being singletons. The material was peripheral blood, obtained 28 days after the second AZD1222 dose. These receptors came from an adult who received the AZD1222 COVID-19 vaccine.

This chain uses TRBV11-2 with TRBJ2-1, with D maybe TRBD1 (6 bases). The V gene's germline CDR1 is SGHAT and CDR2 FQNNGV. Trimming took off 2 bases at V and 7 bases at J, with 12 bases between the two ends. The CDR3 is made up of 14 amino acids. This CDR3 reads CASSLSGQLNEQFF. As DNA, the CDR3 is TGTGCCAGCAGCTTATCAGGACAGCTTAATGAGCAGTTCTTC.

V usage is TRBV4-3 and J usage is TRBJ2-7; maybe TRBD1 (6 bases). Germline loops: CDR1 LGHNA, CDR2 YSLEER. The CDR3 loop spans 13 amino acids. Trimming took off 2 bases at V and 3 bases at J, with 8 bases between the two ends. This CDR3 reads CASSQRDIYEQYF. The CDR3 DNA reads TGCGCCAGCAGCCAACGGGACATCTACGAGCAGTACTTC.

The V and J genes are TRBV20-1 and TRBJ2-7, with D possibly being TRBD1 (5 bases). The CDR3 runs 11 residues. CDR1 and CDR2 from the germline V gene are DFQATT and SNEGSKA (reference sequence). V shed 5 bases and J shed 3 bases, with 8 bases lying between them. The CDR3: CSAEDSYEQYF. In nucleotides, the CDR3 is TGCAGTGCTGAAGACAGCTACGAGCAGTACTTC.

The DNA for the CDR3 is TGTGCCAGCAGCTTATGGCGGAGCTCTGGAAACACCATATATTTT. It is translated as CASSLWRSSGNTIYF. This chain connects TRBV7-2 to TRBJ1-3; D remains unclear. Trimming stripped 2 bases from V and 0 bases from J, with 8 bases between. This CDR3 spans 15 amino acids. CDR1 SGHTA and CDR2 FQGNSA come from the germline V gene.

This chain joins TRBV27 and TRBJ2-2; D is uncertain. Germline lookup yields CDR1 MNHEY and CDR2 SMNVEV (reference sequence). CDR3 length equals 12 residues. The V end lost 6 bases, the J end lost 2 bases, and 4 bases lay between the germline ends. In DNA form, the CDR3 reads TGTGCCAGCAGACTTAACACCGGGGAGCTGTTTTTT. It yields the protein CASRLNTGELFF.

This clone was seen only once. The chain couples TRBV18 to TRBJ1-1, with D unresolved. V lost 6 bases and J 4 bases, leaving 12 bases between the germline ends. Germline assignment: CDR1 KGHSH and CDR2 LQKENI. The CDR3 sequence is 13 residues long. In DNA form, the CDR3 reads TGTGCCAGCTCCCTAGATGAGGGCACTGAAGCTTTCTTT. Translated: CASSLDEGTEAFF.

This clone was seen only once. The chain recombines TRBV7-9 with TRBJ1-4; D is possibly TRBD1 (5 bases). Germline V gene data show CDR1 as SEHNR and CDR2 as FQNEAQ (reference sequence). V lost 4 bases to trimming and J lost 0 bases, with 12 bases between them. This CDR3 is 16 amino acids long. The CDR3 region has the DNA TGTGCCAGCAGCTGGGGGACGTCGGCAACTAATGAAAAACTGTTTTTT. Residues: CASSWGTSATNEKLFF.

This sequence joins TRBV7-2 and TRBJ2-2; D possibly corresponds to TRBD2 (5 bases). Trimming left V 2 bases short and J 7 bases short, with 14 bases between. The CDR3 is 15 residues long. Germline V gene sequence: CDR1 SGHTA, CDR2 FQGNSA. The CDR3 coding sequence is TGTGCCAGCAGCTTACCGAGCGGCCTTCGCGGGGAGCTGTTTTTT. It yields the protein CASSLPSGLRGELFF.

This chain joins TRBV5-1 and TRBJ1-1, with 9 bases identical to TRBD1. The CDR3 is made up of 17 amino acids. CDR1 and CDR2 from the germline V gene are SGHRS and YFSETQ. Unmatched junction bases numbered 13, after V lost 3 bases and J lost 4 bases. The CDR3 loop is CASSSWTGEGIVTEAFF. The CDR3 region has the DNA TGCGCCAGCAGCTCCTGGACAGGGGAAGGGATTGTCACTGAAGCTTTCTTT.

This rearrangement joins TRBV7-9 to TRBJ2-5; 10 nucleotides line up with TRBD2. The CDR3 sequence is 15 residues long. V lost 6 bases to trimming and J lost 2 bases; unmatched junction nucleotides: 6. Germline V lookup: CDR1 SEHNR, CDR2 FQNEAQ (reference sequence). The CDR3 bases are TGTGCCAGCAGTCTTCTAGCGGGGGTGCAAGAGACCCAGTACTTC. Residues: CASSLLAGVQETQYF.

This clone was observed a single time. The chain uses TRBV5-1 and TRBJ1-2; no firm D call. V was shortened by 0 bases and J by 5 bases, with 8 bases between the two germline ends. Germline CDR1 and CDR2: SGHRS and YFSETQ. The CDR3 extends over 13 amino acids. The CDR3 DNA follows: TGCGCCAGCAGCTTGGACAGACTATATGGCTACACCTTC. It is translated as CASSLDRLYGYTF.

The chain couples TRBV4-2 to TRBJ2-3; 9 positions agree with TRBD2. Germline CDR1 LGHNA, CDR2 YNFKEQ. The ends lost 3 bases at V and 2 bases at J; junction bases unmatched: 3. The CDR3 runs to 15 residues. CDR3 DNA sequence: TGTGCCAGCAGCCAGACTAGCGGTACCACAGATACGCAGTATTTT. It yields the protein CASSQTSGTTDTQYF.

The chain combines TRBV5-8 with TRBJ2-2, with 7 bases aligning to TRBD1. This CDR3 has 15 amino acids. The germline V gene encodes CDR1 SGHTS and CDR2 YDEGEE. V shed 4 bases, J shed 6 bases, and the junction held 9 bases outside the gene matches. CDR3 bases: TGTGCCAGCAGCCCCGACAGGGCCCCGGCCGGGGAGCTGTTTTTT. This sequence encodes CASSPDRAPAGELFF. Full variable domain (rest looked up from reference TRBV5-8 and TRBJ2-2): EAGVTQSPTHLIKTRGQQATLRCSPISGHTSVYWYQQALGLGLQFLLWYDEGEERNRGNFPPRFSGRQFPNYSSELNVNALELEDSALYLCASSPDRAPAGELFFGEGSRLTVL.

CDR3 sequence reads: CASSLVLSSYNEQFF. The CDR3 DNA reads TGTGCCAGCAGCTTAGTACTCAGCTCCTACAATGAGCAGTTCTTC. This rearrangement joins TRBV11-2 to TRBJ2-1; D is ambiguous. The V end was cut by 1 base, the J end by 0 bases, with 7 bases between. The CDR3 spans 15 residues. The germline CDR1 and CDR2 sequences are SGHAT and FQNNGV.

V usage is TRBV18 and J usage is TRBJ2-1; the match to TRBD2 covers 9 bases. V was clipped by 4 bases and J by 4 bases; unmatched bases: 5. The CDR3 totals 15 residues. Germline CDR1 and CDR2: KGHSH and LQKENI. CDR3 nucleotide sequence: TGTGCCAGCTCACTCCTGCTAGCGGGATACAATGAGCAGTTCTTC. This codes for CASSLLLAGYNEQFF. Full variable domain (remainder filled in from reference TRBV18 and TRBJ2-1): NAGVMQNPRHLVRRRGQEARLRCSPMKGHSHVYWYRQLPEEGLKFMVYLQKENIIDESGMPKERFSAEFPKEGPSILRIQQVVRGDSAAYFCASSLLLAGYNEQFFGPGTRLTVL.

The rearrangement uses TRBV30 and TRBJ2-2, with D unresolved. Trimming pared 3 bases from V and 1 base from J, leaving 12 bases between. In germline, CDR1 is GTSNPN, CDR2 SVGIG (reference sequence). The length of the CDR3 is 15 residues. The CDR3 reads CAWRGSPLNTGELFF. CDR3 DNA: TGTGCCTGGAGGGGCTCTCCCTTGAACACCGGGGAGCTGTTTTTT.

The rearrangement uses TRBV6-5 and TRBJ1-1; a weak D match, TRBD1 (6 bases). This CDR3 is 15 amino acids long. Trimming removed 6 bases at V and 3 bases at J, with 17 bases between. Germline V lookup: CDR1 MNHEY, CDR2 SVGAGI. The CDR3 DNA follows: TGTGCCAGCAGAGCATCAGGGGAGGCGGACACTGAAGCTTTCTTT. Translating it yields CASRASGEADTEAFF.

The CDR3 protein is CASSPWEVNTEAFF. The CDR3 nucleotides read TGTGCCAGCAGTCCATGGGAGGTGAACACTGAAGCTTTCTTT. The J gene is TRBJ1-1, the V gene TRBV7-9; no firm D call. This CDR3 is 14 amino acids long. V was trimmed by 6 bases and J by 0 bases, leaving 11 bases between them. The germline V gene has CDR1 SEHNR and CDR2 FQNEAQ (reference sequence).

The chain uses TRBV24-1 and TRBJ2-1, with TRBD1 matching over 8 bases. CDR3 length: 15 residues. The V and J ends lost 8 bases and 0 bases, in that order; junction bases with no gene match: 5. Germline V CDR1 and CDR2: KGHDR, SFDVKD. The CDR3 coding sequence is TGTGCCACCACAGACAGGGGCAACTCCTACAATGAGCAGTTCTTC. This codes for CATTDRGNSYNEQFF.

V usage is TRBV7-9 and J usage is TRBJ2-1; D is ambiguous. The CDR3 is 14 amino acids. The V end was cut by 1 base, the J end by 6 bases, with 10 bases between. Per germline, CDR1 SEHNR and CDR2 FQNEAQ (reference sequence). The CDR3 DNA is TGTGCCAGCAGCTTAGAAGGTCGGAGCAATGAGCAGTTCTTC. Its translation is CASSLEGRSNEQFF.

The chain joins TRBV4-3 to TRBJ2-2, with 13 bases aligning to TRBD2. With V trimmed by 1 base and J by 4 bases, 6 bases remained unmatched. The CDR3 totals 18 residues. Germline V gives CDR1 LGHNA, CDR2 YSLEER. CDR3 sequence: CASSQAPTSGGLTGELFF. CDR3 coding DNA: TGCGCCAGCAGCCAAGCGCCGACTAGCGGGGGGCTCACCGGGGAGCTGTTTTTT.

This chain uses TRBV30 with TRBJ2-2; 8 bases are a match to TRBD1. CDR1 is GTSNPN and CDR2 is SVGIG in the germline V gene (reference sequence). The CDR3 is 15 residues long. The V segment lost 6 bases and the J segment 4 bases; nucleotides outside the gene matches: 10. In DNA, the CDR3 is TGTGCCTGCCCAAACGACAGGGGATCCACCGGGGAGCTGTTTTTT. Protein product: CACPNDRGSTGELFF. Full variable domain (rest looked up from reference TRBV30 and TRBJ2-2): SQTIHQWPATLVQPVGSPLSLECTVEGTSNPNLYWYRQAAGRGLQLLFYSVGIGQISSEVPQNLSASRPQDRQFILSSKKLLLSDSGFYLCACPNDRGSTGELFFGEGSRLTVL.

This clone has a single count. The chain couples TRBV19 to TRBJ2-4, with TRBD1 matching over 9 bases. The V and J ends lost 4 bases and 5 bases, in that order; junction bases with no gene match: 12. The CDR3 has 17 residues. Germline V gives CDR1 LNHDA, CDR2 SQIVND (reference sequence). Written as DNA, the CDR3 is TGTGCCAGTAGTACTCCGGCATGGGACAGGGCCCAAAACATTCAGTACTTC. Its translation is CASSTPAWDRAQNIQYF.

This clone was observed once. The chain employs TRBV5-1 and TRBJ2-1, with D unresolved. The ends were cut back, 6 bases at V and 1 base at J, with 14 bases in the middle. Germline V lookup: CDR1 SGHRS, CDR2 YFSETQ. The CDR3 totals 15 residues. The DNA for the CDR3 is TGCGCCAGCAATCCCCAAGGGAATTCCTACAATGAGCAGTTCTTC. This encodes CASNPQGNSYNEQFF.

This chain connects TRBV2 to TRBJ1-6, with no clear D. Germline V gene lookup returns CDR1 SNHLY and CDR2 FYNNEI. The CDR3 loop spans 18 amino acids. Trimming took 3 bases from V and 0 from J, leaving 15 bases between them. Written as DNA, the CDR3 is TGTGCCAGCAGTGACCTGACTTCTAGGAGCTCCTATAATTCACCCCTCCACTTT. Protein sequence: CASSDLTSRSSYNSPLHF.